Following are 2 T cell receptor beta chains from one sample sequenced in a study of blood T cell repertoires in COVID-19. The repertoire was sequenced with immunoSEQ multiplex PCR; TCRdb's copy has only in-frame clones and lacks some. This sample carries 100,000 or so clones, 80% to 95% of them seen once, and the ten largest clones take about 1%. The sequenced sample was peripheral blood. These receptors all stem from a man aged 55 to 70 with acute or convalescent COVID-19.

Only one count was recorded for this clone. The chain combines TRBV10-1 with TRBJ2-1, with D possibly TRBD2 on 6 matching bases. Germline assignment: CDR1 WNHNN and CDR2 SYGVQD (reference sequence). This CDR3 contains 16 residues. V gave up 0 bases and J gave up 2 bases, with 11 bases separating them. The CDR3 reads CASSESRRGTYNEQFF. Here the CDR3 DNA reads TGCGCCAGCAGTGAGTCCCGGCGGGGTACCTACAATGAGCAGTTCTTC.

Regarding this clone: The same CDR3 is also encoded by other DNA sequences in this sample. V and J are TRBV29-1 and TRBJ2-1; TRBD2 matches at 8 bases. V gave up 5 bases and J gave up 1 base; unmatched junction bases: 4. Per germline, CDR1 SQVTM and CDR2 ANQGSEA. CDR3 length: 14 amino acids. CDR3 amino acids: CSVRSGSSYNEQFF. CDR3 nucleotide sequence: TGCAGCGTTCGGAGCGGGAGTTCCTACAATGAGCAGTTCTTC.